These T cell receptor beta chains were read from a single sample in a study of blood T cell repertoires in COVID-19. The protocol was immunoSEQ multiplex PCR, while the TCRdb copy is restricted to in-frame clones and leaves out a portion. The sample consists of 100,000 or so clones, over 80% of them appearing once. Sequences were obtained from peripheral blood. Source of these receptors: a man aged 50-60 years with active COVID-19. Each CDR3 is given without its conserved first and last residue. Each record gives: V gene, J gene, CDR3 protein.

V: TRBV5-6
J: TRBJ2-3
CDR3: ASSLVGGMADTQY

V: TRBV27
J: TRBJ1-2
CDR3: ASSQQGAGYT

V: TRBV19
J: TRBJ1-5
CDR3: ASTSTRGLSNQPQH

V: TRBV7-3
J: TRBJ2-7
CDR3: ASSLLPGLDEQY

V: TRBV7-9
J: TRBJ1-1
CDR3: ASSSYTGLNTEAF

V: TRBV7-3
J: TRBJ2-3
CDR3: ASSPRLAGLDTQY

V: TRBV7-6
J: TRBJ2-7
CDR3: ASSYGTSGSYEQY

V: TRBV10-1
J: TRBJ2-7
CDR3: ASSEGGKDEQY

V: TRBV28
J: TRBJ1-2
CDR3: ASSFSAGYGYT

V: TRBV18
J: TRBJ2-5
CDR3: ASSLGQGETQY